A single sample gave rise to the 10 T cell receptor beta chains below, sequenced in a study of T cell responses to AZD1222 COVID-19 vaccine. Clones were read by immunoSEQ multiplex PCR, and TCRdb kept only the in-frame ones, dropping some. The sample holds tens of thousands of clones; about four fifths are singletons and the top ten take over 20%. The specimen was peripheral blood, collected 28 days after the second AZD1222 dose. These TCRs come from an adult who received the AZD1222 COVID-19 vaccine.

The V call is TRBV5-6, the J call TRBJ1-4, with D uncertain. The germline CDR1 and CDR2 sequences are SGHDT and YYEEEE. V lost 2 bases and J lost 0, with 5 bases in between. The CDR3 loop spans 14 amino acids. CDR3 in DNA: TGTGCCAGCAGCTTAATTGCAACTAATGAAAAACTGTTTTTT. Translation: CASSLIATNEKLFF.

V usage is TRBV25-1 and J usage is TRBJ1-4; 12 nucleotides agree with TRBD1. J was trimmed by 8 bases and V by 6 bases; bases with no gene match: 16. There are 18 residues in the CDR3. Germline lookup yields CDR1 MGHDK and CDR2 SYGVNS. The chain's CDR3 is CASRPRPGQGAREEKLFF. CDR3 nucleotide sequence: TGTGCCAGCAGACCCAGGCCGGGACAGGGGGCGCGGGAGGAAAAACTGTTTTTT.

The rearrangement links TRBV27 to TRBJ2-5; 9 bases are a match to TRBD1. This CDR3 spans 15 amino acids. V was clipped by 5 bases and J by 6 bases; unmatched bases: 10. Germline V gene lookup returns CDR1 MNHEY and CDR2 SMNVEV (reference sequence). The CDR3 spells CASSILQGAVQTQYF. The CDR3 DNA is TGTGCCAGCAGTATACTACAGGGGGCGGTCCAGACCCAGTACTTC.

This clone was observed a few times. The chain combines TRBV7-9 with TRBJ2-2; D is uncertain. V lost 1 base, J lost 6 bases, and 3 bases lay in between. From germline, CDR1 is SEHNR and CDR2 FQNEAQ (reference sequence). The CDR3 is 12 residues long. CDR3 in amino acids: CASSLGAGELFF. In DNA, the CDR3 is TGTGCCAGCAGCTTAGGGGCCGGGGAGCTGTTTTTT.

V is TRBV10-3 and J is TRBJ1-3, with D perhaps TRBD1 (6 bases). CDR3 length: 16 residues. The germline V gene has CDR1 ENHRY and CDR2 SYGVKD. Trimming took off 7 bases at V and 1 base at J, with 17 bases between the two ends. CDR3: CAINPGQTPSGNTIYF. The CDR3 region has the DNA TGTGCCATCAATCCGGGACAAACACCGTCTGGAAACACCATATATTTT.

CDR3 bases: TGTGCCAGCATACAGCGGGAGAAGGCAGCCGGGGAGCTGTTTTTT. Amino acid sequence: CASIQREKAAGELFF. The chain combines TRBV2 with TRBJ2-2, with 8 bases lining up with TRBD2. This CDR3 has 15 amino acids. In germline, CDR1 is SNHLY, CDR2 FYNNEI. V lost 7 bases to trimming and J lost 6 bases; unmatched junction nucleotides: 10.

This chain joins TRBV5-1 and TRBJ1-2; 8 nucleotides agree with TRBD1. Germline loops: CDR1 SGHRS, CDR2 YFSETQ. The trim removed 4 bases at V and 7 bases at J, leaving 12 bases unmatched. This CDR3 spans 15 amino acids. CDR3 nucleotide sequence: TGCGCCAGCAGCGGTAGCAGGGGGCGCGGGCTTGGCTACACCTTC. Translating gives CASSGSRGRGLGYTF. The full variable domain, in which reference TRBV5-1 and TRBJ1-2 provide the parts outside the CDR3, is KAGVTQTPRYLIKTRGQQVTLSCSPISGHRSVSWYQQTPGQGLQFLFEYFSETQRNKGNFPGRFSGRQFSNSRSEMNVSTLELGDSALYLCASSGSRGRGLGYTFGSGTRLTVV.

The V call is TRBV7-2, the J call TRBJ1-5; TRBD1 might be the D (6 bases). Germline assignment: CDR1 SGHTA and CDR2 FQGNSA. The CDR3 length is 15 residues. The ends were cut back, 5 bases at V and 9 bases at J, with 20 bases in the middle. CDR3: CASSAEGQGLAPQHF. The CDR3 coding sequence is TGTGCCAGCAGCGCGGAGGGTCAGGGGCTCGCGCCCCAGCATTTT.

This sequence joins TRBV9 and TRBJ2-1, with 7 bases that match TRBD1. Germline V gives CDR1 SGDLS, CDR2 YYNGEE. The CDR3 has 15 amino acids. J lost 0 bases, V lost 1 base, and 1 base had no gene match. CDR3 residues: CASSVQGDSYNEQFF. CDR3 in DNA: TGTGCCAGCAGCGTACAGGGGGACTCCTACAATGAGCAGTTCTTC.

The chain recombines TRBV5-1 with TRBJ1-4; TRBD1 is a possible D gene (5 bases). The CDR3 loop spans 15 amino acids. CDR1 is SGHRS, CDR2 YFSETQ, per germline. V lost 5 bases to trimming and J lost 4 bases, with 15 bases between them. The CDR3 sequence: CASRRGGEDNEKLFF. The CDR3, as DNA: TGCGCCAGCAGACGCGGGGGGGAGGATAATGAAAAACTGTTTTTT. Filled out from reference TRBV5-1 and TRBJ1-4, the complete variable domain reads KAGVTQTPRYLIKTRGQQVTLSCSPISGHRSVSWYQQTPGQGLQFLFEYFSETQRNKGNFPGRFSGRQFSNSRSEMNVSTLELGDSALYLCASRRGGEDNEKLFFGSGTQLSVL.